This TCR beta chain was obtained from a study of blood T cell repertoires in COVID-19. Study-level information: Sources were T cells, B-cell-depleted T cells, or PBMCs; the material itself was cDNA or gDNA.

CDR1 and CDR2 from the germline V gene are SGHRS and YFSETQ. With 0 bases clipped from V and 8 bases from J, the junction kept 7 bases outside the gene matches. The CDR3 has 15 residues. Repertoires were generated with immunoSEQ multiplex PCR, while TCRdb's copy carries only in-frame clones and drops some. The profile covers under 130,000 clones, with more than 80% appearing a single time and about 12% taken by the ten largest. Sequenced input: peripheral blood. The gene calls are TRBV5-1 and TRBJ1-4; 7 bases fit TRBD1. The clonotype comes from a human donor in a cohort sampled during active COVID-19. The CDR3 here is CASSLGSQGVEKLFF. Written as DNA, the CDR3 is TGCGCCAGCAGCTTGGGTTCTCAGGGGGTCGAAAAACTGTTTTTT.